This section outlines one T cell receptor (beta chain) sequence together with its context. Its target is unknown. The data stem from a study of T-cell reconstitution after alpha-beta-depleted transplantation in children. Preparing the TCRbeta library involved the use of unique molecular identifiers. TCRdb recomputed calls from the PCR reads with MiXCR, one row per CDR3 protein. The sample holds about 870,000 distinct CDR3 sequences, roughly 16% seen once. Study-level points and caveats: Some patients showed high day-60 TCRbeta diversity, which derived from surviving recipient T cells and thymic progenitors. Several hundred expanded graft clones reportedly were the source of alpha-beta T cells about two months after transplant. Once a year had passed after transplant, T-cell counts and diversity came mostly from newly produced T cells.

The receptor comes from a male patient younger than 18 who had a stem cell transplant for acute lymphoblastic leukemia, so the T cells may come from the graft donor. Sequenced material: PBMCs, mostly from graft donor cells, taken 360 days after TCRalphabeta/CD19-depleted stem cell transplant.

The CDR3 here is CASGLTRAGDSYYEQYF. The DNA of the CDR3 is TGTGCTAGTGGTTTGACTAGGGCAGGGGACAGCTACTACGAGCAGTACTTC. The gene calls are TRBV12-5 and TRBJ2-7; TRBD1 agrees at 7 bases. V lost 2 bases, J lost 3 bases, and 13 bases stayed unmatched. Per germline, CDR1 LGHNT and CDR2 FRNRAP. This CDR3 has 17 residues.